The present T cell receptor (beta chain) was sequenced within a study of T cell responses to AZD1222 COVID-19 vaccine. Germline assignment: CDR1 ENHRY and CDR2 SYGVKD. V lost 8 bases to trimming and J lost 10 bases, with 15 bases between them. The length of the CDR3 is 13 residues. A word on this clone: Antigen unknown.

Profiling relied on immunoSEQ multiplex PCR, and the TCRdb table lists in-frame clones only, not all of them. Of 250,000 or so clones in the sample, approximately 93% are singletons; the top ten hold roughly 0.5%. Study observations and caveats: Two AZD1222 doses significantly raised spike-specific TCR breadth and depth over controls.

The rearrangement uses TRBV10-3 and TRBJ1-6; D possibly corresponds to TRBD1 (5 bases). The source of this sequence is an adult in good health. The source was peripheral blood, collected on day 0 of AZD1222 vaccination. CDR3 nucleotides: TGTGCCATCGGGCAGGGCTTAAGGTCACCCCTCCACTTT. Translating it yields CAIGQGLRSPLHF.